This T cell receptor beta chain was sequenced in a study of T cells in localized non-small cell lung cancer. Points on this clone: The antigen remains undetermined.

Deletions cut 7 bases from V and 5 bases from J, with 20 bases between. CDR1 is LNHDA, CDR2 SQIVND, per germline (reference sequence). The CDR3 covers 16 residues. Profiling relied on immunoSEQ multiplex PCR, and the TCRdb table lists in-frame clones only, not all of them. Seen here are approximately 140,000 clones, roughly 90% observed once, and the top ten hold roughly 1.8%. Study-wide findings and caveats: Adjacent lung exhibited a median of about 50 among the 100 most abundant tumor clones. Heterogeneity within the tumor remains possible, as just one region underwent sequencing. Elevated blood T cell density was associated with longer overall survival. Uninvolved adjacent lung had higher T cell clonality than tumor and all other tissues.

The chain links TRBV19 to TRBJ2-2; D perhaps matches TRBD1 (6 bases). This sequence was found in a female donor older than 55 with stage I lung adenocarcinoma. Material: peripheral blood, obtained before any cancer treatment. The CDR3 protein is CASTNWGQGFTGELFF. DNA of the CDR3: TGTGCCAGTACGAATTGGGGGCAGGGTTTTACCGGGGAGCTGTTTTTT.